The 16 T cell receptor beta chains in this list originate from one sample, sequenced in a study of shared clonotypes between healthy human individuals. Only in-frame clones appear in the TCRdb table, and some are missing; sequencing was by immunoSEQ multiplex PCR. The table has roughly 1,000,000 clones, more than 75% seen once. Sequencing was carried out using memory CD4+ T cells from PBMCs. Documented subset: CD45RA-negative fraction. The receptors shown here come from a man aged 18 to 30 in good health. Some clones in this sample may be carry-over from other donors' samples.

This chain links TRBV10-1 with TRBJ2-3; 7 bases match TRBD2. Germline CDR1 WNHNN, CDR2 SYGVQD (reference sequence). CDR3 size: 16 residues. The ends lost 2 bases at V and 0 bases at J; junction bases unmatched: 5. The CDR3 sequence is CASSEVLASSTDTQYF. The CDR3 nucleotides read TGCGCCAGCAGTGAGGTACTAGCGTCTAGCACAGATACGCAGTATTTT.

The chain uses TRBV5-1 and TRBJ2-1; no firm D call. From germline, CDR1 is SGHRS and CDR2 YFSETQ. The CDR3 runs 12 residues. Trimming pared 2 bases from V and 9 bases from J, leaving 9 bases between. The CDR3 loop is CASSFGLGEQFF. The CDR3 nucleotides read TGCGCCAGCAGCTTCGGTTTAGGTGAGCAGTTCTTC.

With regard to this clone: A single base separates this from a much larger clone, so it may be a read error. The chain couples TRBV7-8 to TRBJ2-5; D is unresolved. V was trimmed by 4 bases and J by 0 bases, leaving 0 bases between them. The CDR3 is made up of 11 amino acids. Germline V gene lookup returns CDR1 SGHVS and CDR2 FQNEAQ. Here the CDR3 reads CASSYQETQYF. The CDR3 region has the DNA TGTGCCAGCAGCTACCAAGAGACCCAGTACTTC.

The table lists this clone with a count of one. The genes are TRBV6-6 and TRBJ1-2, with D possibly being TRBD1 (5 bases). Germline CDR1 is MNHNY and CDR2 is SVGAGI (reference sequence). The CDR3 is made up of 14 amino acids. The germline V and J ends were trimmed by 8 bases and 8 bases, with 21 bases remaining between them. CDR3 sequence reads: CASLDRGRAEGYTF. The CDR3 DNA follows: TGTGCCAGCCTCGATCGGGGCAGGGCTGAAGGCTACACCTTC.

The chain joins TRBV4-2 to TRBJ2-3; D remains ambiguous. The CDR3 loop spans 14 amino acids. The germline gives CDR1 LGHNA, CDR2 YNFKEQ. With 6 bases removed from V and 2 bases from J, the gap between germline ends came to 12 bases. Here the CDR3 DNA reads TGTGCCAGCAGACTGGACGGAAACACAGATACGCAGTATTTT. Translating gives CASRLDGNTDTQYF.

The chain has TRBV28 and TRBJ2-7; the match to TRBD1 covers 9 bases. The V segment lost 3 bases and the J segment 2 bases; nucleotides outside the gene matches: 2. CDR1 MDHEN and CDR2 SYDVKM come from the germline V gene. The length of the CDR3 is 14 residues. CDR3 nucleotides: TGTGCCAGCAGTTTCGGGACAGGGACCTACGAGCAGTACTTC. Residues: CASSFGTGTYEQYF.

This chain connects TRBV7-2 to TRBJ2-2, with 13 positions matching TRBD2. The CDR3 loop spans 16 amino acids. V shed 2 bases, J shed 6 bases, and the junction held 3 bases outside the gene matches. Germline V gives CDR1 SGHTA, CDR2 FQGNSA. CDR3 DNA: TGTGCCAGCAGCTTACGGACTAGCGGGAGCTCCGGGGAGCTGTTTTTT. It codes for CASSLRTSGSSGELFF.

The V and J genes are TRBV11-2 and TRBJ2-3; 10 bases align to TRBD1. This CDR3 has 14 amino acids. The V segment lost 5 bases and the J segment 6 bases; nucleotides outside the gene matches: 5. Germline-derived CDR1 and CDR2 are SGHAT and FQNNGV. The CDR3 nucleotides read TGTGCCAGCAGCCCGACAGGGGGCCCGGATACGCAGTATTTT. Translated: CASSPTGGPDTQYF.

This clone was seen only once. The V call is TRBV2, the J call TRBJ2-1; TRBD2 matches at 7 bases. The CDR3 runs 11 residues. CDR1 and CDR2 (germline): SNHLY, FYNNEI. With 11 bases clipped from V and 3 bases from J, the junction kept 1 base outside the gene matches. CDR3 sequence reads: CAERDYNEQFF. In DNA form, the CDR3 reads TGTGCCGAGCGGGACTACAATGAGCAGTTCTTC.

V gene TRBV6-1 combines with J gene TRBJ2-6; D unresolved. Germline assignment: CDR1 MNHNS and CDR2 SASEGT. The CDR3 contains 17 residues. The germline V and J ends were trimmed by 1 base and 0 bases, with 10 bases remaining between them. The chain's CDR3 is CASSEVRTSSGANVLTF. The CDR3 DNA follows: TGTGCCAGCAGTGAAGTTAGGACGAGCTCTGGGGCCAACGTCCTGACTTTC.

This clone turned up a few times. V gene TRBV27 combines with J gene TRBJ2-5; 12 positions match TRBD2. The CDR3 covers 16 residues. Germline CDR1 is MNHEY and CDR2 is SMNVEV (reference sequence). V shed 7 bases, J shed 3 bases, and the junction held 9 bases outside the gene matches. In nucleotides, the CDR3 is TGTGCCAGCAATTCAAGGGCTAGCGGGAGGGAAGAGACCCAGTACTTC. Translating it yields CASNSRASGREETQYF.

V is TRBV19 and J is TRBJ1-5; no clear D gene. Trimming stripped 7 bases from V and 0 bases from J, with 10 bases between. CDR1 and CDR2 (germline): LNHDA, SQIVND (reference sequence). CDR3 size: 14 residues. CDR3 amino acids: CASNSVASNQPQHF. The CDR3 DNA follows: TGTGCCAGTAACTCTGTCGCTAGCAATCAGCCCCAGCATTTT.

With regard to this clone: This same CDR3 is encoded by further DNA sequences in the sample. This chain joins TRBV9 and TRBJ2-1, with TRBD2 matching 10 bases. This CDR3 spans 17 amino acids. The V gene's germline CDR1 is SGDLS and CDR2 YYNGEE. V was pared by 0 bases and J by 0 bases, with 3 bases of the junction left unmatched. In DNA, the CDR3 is TGTGCCAGCAGCGTAGGGACTAGCGGTAGCTCCTACAATGAGCAGTTCTTC. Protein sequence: CASSVGTSGSSYNEQFF.

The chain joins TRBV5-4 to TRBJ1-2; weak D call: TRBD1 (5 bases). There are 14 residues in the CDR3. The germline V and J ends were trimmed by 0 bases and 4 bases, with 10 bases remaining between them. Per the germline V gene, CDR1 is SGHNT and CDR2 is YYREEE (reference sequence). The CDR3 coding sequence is TGTGCCAGCAGCTTGGCAGGGCAATCCTATGGCTACACCTTC. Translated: CASSLAGQSYGYTF.

The CDR3 here is CASSSLDRGYEQYF. The CDR3 nucleotides are TGTGCCAGCAGTTCTCTGGACAGGGGGTACGAGCAGTACTTC. The chain recombines TRBV27 with TRBJ2-7; 10 nucleotides align to TRBD1. With V trimmed by 4 bases and J by 4 bases, 4 bases remained unmatched. This CDR3 comprises 14 residues. Germline CDR1 and CDR2: MNHEY and SMNVEV (reference sequence).

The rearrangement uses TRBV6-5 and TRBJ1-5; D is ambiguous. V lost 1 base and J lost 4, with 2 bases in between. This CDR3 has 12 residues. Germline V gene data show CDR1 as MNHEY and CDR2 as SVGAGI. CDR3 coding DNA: TGTGCCAGCAGTTACTTAAATCAGCCCCAGCATTTT. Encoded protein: CASSYLNQPQHF.